This T cell receptor beta chain was identified during a study of T cell responses to AZD1222 COVID-19 vaccine. This CDR3 is 16 amino acids long. Germline CDR1 LNHDA, CDR2 SQIVND (reference sequence). Trimming removed 6 bases at V and 0 bases at J, with 15 bases between. Generated by immunoSEQ multiplex PCR, the TCRdb table keeps only in-frame clones and is missing some. Of some 170,000 clones detected, about 89% appear once; the ten largest clones hold roughly 1.7%. Overall study findings and caveats: Donors were mostly white British, more females; clonal diversity possibly underestimated. Spike was spanned by vaccine-associated CD4 TCRs, which were dominant at 160-218 and 743-854. Unmutated variant regions are reportedly targeted by nearly half of spike-specific TCRs.

Comment on this clone: Its antigen remains unidentified.

Source: peripheral blood, taken on day 0 of AZD1222 vaccination. The chain has TRBV19 and TRBJ2-1; perhaps TRBD2 as D (5 bases). The receptor was derived from an adult in good health. The CDR3 DNA reads as TGTGCCAGTAGACAATTCACCGGGAACTCCTACAATGAGCAGTTCTTC. Translating it yields CASRQFTGNSYNEQFF.